This T cell receptor beta chain was obtained from a study of T-cell memory formation after mild COVID-19. In the study overall: There were largely donor-specific TCR clusters.

This clonotype was recorded a few times. The antigen is unknown. Findings of the study overall: A balance of CD4 and CD8 characterized clones contracting day 15 to 85, whereas later expanders leaned CD4+. Several responding clones turned up in pre-infection memory, indicating that cross-reactive memory may have taken part.

This CDR3 comprises 17 residues. Looked up from germline, CDR1 is GTSNPN and CDR2 is SVGIG (reference sequence). V was pared by 1 base and J by 7 bases, with 18 bases of the junction left unmatched. TCRdb reanalysed the 5' RACE reads using MiXCR and keeps one entry per CDR3 protein. Among fewer than 700,000 distinct CDR3 sequences, over 15% were seen once, and the ten largest hold around 12%. The chain couples TRBV30 to TRBJ1-1; 7 bases are shared with TRBD1. This clonotype was sampled from an adult woman who had mild COVID-19 (a few samples of this study predate the infection). Cell type and time point are not known. The sample consisted of PBMCs or a T cell subset sorted from them (not recorded which). This CDR3 is CAWSARTGGMLGDEAFF. CDR3 sequence (DNA): TGTGCCTGGAGTGCGAGGACAGGAGGGATGTTGGGGGATGAAGCTTTCTTT.